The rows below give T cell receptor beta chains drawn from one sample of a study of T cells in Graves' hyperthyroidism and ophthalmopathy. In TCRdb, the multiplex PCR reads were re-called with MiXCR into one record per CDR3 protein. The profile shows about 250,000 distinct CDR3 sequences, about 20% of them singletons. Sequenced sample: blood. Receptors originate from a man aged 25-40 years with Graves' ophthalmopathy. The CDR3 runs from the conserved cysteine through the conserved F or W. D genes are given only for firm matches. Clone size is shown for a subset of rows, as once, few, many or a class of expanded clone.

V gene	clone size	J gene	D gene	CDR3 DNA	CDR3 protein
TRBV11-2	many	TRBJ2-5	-	TGTGCCAGCACCAACCAAGAGACCCAGTACTTC	CASTNQETQYF
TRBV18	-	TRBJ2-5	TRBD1	TGTGCCAGCTCACCACTTCGGGACAGGGGAGAGACCCAGTACTTC	CASSPLRDRGETQYF
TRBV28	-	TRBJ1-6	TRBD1	TGTGCCAGCAGTCCGACAGGGTTTAATTCACCCCTCCACTTT	CASSPTGFNSPLHF
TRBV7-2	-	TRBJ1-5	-	TGTGCCAGCAGCTTAGCATCGAGTCCTCAGCCCCAGCATTTT	CASSLASSPQPQHF
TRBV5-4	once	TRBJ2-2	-	TGTGCCAGCAGCCCGACTGAAAACACCGGGGAGCTGTTTTTT	CASSPTENTGELFF
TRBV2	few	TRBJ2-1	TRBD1	TGTGCCAGCGAACCGGGACAGGGTATGCATGAGCAGTTCTTC	CASEPGQGMHEQFF
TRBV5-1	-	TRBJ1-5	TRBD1	TGCGCCAGCAGCCCTGAGGGGGCGGGTCAGCCCCAGCATTTT	CASSPEGAGQPQHF
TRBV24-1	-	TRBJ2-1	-	TGTGCCACCAGGGGTGGTAGTGAGCAGTTCTTC	CATRGGSEQFF
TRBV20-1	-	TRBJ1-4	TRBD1	TGCAGTGCTATAACAGGGGACGAAAAACTGTTTTTT	CSAITGDEKLFF
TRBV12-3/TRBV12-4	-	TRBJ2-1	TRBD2	TGTGCCAGCAGTCGCCTCGGGAGGGCCTATAATGAGCAGTTCTTC	CASSRLGRAYNEQFF
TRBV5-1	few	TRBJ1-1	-	TGCGCCAGCAGCCCCCGGCCCTCCGGGACGGACAACACTGAAGCTTTCTTT	CASSPRPSGTDNTEAFF
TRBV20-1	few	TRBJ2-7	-	TGCAGTGCTAGAGATAATAGACTTTCCTACGAGCAGTACTTC	CSARDNRLSYEQYF
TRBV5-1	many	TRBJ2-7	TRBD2	TGCGCCAGCAGCCTTAGCGGGAGAAACGACGAGCAGTACTTC	CASSLSGRNDEQYF
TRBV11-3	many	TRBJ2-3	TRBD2	TGTGCCAGCAGGAAGACGGGAGGGACAACAGATACGCAGTATTTT	CASRKTGGTTDTQYF
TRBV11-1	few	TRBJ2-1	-	TGTGCCAGCAGTTATTGGGGCTTTTACAATGAGCAGTTCTTC	CASSYWGFYNEQFF
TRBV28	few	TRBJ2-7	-	TGTGCCAGCAGCCGCCTGGTCGTCTACGAGCAGTACTTC	CASSRLVVYEQYF
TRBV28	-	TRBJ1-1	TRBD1	TGTGCCAGCACCGTACTTGGACAGGGGTATGGGAACACTGAAGCTTTCTTT	CASTVLGQGYGNTEAFF
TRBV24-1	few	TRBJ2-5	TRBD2	TGTGCCACCAGTGATTTGAAACTAGCGGGGGTTGAGACCCAGTACTTC	CATSDLKLAGVETQYF
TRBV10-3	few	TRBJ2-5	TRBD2	TGTGCCATCAGCCCCGGGACTAGCGCCATGAAGTACCAAGAGACCCAGTACTTC	CAISPGTSAMKYQETQYF
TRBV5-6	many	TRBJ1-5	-	TGTGCCAGCAGCTCGGCGGCTTGGGGCAATCAGCCCCAGCATTTT	CASSSAAWGNQPQHF
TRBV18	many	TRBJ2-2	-	TGTGCCAGCTCACCCTTAGGACTCGGGGAGCTGTTTTTT	CASSPLGLGELFF
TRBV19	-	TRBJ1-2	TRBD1	TGTGCCAGTACTGAACGACAGGGAAGGGGCTACACCTTC	CASTERQGRGYTF
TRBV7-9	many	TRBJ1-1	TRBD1	TGTGCCAGCAGCACGCGACAGGGGGCCCCTGACACTGAAGCTTTCTTT	CASSTRQGAPDTEAFF
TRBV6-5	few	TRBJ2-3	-	TGTGCCAGCAGTTACTCGTCAGGGCGCATAACAGATACGCAGTATTTT	CASSYSSGRITDTQYF
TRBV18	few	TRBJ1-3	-	TGTGCCAGCTCACCATCCAGGGGTTCTGGAAACACCATATATTTT	CASSPSRGSGNTIYF
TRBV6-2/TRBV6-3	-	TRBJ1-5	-	TGTGCCAGCAGGCTCAGGGGACGCAATCAGCCCCAGCATTTT	CASRLRGRNQPQHF
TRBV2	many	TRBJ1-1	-	TGTGCCAGCAGTGAACGGTATCAAGCGAACACTGAAGCTTTCTTT	CASSERYQANTEAFF